These T cell receptor beta chains were read from a single sample in a study of blood T cells in healthy people across ages. MiXCR, applied by TCRdb to the 5' RACE reads, yields one record per CDR3 protein. Of approximately 1.5 million distinct CDR3 sequences listed, around 35% were seen once; the top ten hold about 11%. Input material: blood. Every receptor here comes from a woman between 25 and 40 years old in good health. Both conserved end residues are part of each CDR3. D genes are given only for firm matches. Clone size is given for some rows only: seen once, a few or many times, or a class if the clone is expanded.

d_call	v_call	clone_size	j_call	cdr3_nt	cdr3_aa
NA	TRBV20-1	many	TRBJ2-3	TGCAGTGCTAGAGAGAACACAGATACGCAGTATTTT	CSARENTDTQYF
TRBD1	TRBV7-2	many	TRBJ2-7	TGTGCCAGCAGCTTAGTTATCGGGACAGGGGTCTCCTACGAGCAGTACTTC	CASSLVIGTGVSYEQYF
TRBD2	TRBV9	NA	TRBJ2-7	TGTGCCAGCAGCGTAGGAATCGGGGGGGGCCACGAGCAGTACTTC	CASSVGIGGGHEQYF
TRBD2	TRBV27	NA	TRBJ2-5	TGTGCCAGCAGTTTATCGGTGACTAGCGGTGAAGAGACCCAGTACTTC	CASSLSVTSGEETQYF
TRBD2	TRBV12-3/TRBV12-4	few	TRBJ2-3	TGTGCCAGCAGGGCGGGACTAGCGGGAGTGGCAGATACGCAGTATTTT	CASRAGLAGVADTQYF
NA	TRBV6-1	few	TRBJ2-1	TGTGCCAGCACCCCCTCGACACAGCTGGGCGGGAATGAGCAGTTCTTC	CASTPSTQLGGNEQFF
NA	TRBV20-1	many	TRBJ2-1	TGCAGTGCTAGGATGGGTGGGAAGAGTGATGAGCAGTTCTTC	CSARMGGKSDEQFF
TRBD2	TRBV11-2	NA	TRBJ2-7	TGTGCCAGCAGCTTCAGACTAGCGGGAGCGGTTTGGCGCTACGAGCAGTACTTC	CASSFRLAGAVWRYEQYF
NA	TRBV5-6	few	TRBJ2-3	TGTGCCAGCAGCTTGGTAGGGGGGCTAGTTTGGTCAGGCGATACGCAGTATTTT	CASSLVGGLVWSGDTQYF
NA	TRBV6-5	few	TRBJ1-1	TGTGCCAGCAGATACAGGGCCCAGAGCCTTATGAACACTGAAGCTTTCTTT	CASRYRAQSLMNTEAFF
NA	TRBV21-1	many	TRBJ2-7	TGTGCCAGCAGCACTGAATACGAGCAGTACTTC	CASSTEYEQYF
NA	TRBV24-1	NA	TRBJ2-7	TGTGCCACCGGTACGGGGATTTCGGAGGAGCAGTACTTC	CATGTGISEEQYF
TRBD1	TRBV6-6	NA	TRBJ2-1	TGTGCCAGCAGTACGCCTAAAGACAGGGGATTAGGAAATGAGCAGTTCTTC	CASSTPKDRGLGNEQFF
NA	TRBV9	NA	TRBJ2-1	TGTGCCAGCAGCGTCTCCCAGTCCTACAATGAGCAGTTCTTC	CASSVSQSYNEQFF
NA	TRBV5-5	NA	TRBJ2-3	TGTGCCAGCAGCTGGGAGGTTGTACAAGATACGCAGTATTTT	CASSWEVVQDTQYF
NA	TRBV15	few	TRBJ1-2	TGTGCCACCAGCAGAGATGAGGGTACCTATGGCTACACCTTC	CATSRDEGTYGYTF
NA	TRBV20-1	NA	TRBJ1-2	TGCAGTGCTGGGACTGTCCTCGACGATGGCTACACCTTC	CSAGTVLDDGYTF
NA	TRBV15	NA	TRBJ1-4	TGTGCCACCAGCAGAGACCAAGATGAAAAACTGTTTTTT	CATSRDQDEKLFF
NA	TRBV20-1	few	TRBJ2-1	TGCAGTGCTAGAGATCAAGGGGAATTTTACAATGAGCAGTTCTTC	CSARDQGEFYNEQFF